This T cell receptor (beta chain) was sequenced in a study of blood T cell repertoires in COVID-19 (dated by TCRdb to the early 2020s). Regarding the complete study: The collaborator samples originated in the United States, Italy and Spain and spanned the acute and convalescent phases of COVID-19. The prospective study material was composed of cDNA or gDNA derived from T cells, B-cell-depleted T cells, or PBMCs. Subjects who had been exposed to COVID-19, were actively infected with it, or had recovered from it provided the deeply sampled blood TCRbeta repertoires that made up the dataset. The repertoires were released in a freely available public database intended as a resource for research on the immune response to SARS-CoV-2. Samples were obtained from the ongoing ImmuneRACE study (first 160 participants) and from 1,254 subjects provided by 6 global collaborators. A de-identified subject ID, COVID-19 status, age in years and sex were almost always included in the sample metadata. Where available, HLA class I and class II types were taken from metadata supplied by the sample provider and were not determined by assay-based typing.

To note about this clone: What this receptor recognizes is not known. The input lacks base qualities; no much larger clone sits a single base away.

Paper-wide results and their limitations: Clinical and demographic metadata were provided uncurated, with the amount varying by source and participant.

TCRbeta CDR3 regions were amplified from genomic DNA using the immunoSEQ Assay, a bias-controlled multiplex PCR. On the study's bioinformatics: The number of nucleated cells in each sample was estimated from the amplification of reference gene primers within the assay. Sequence reads were collapsed and filtered to measure the absolute abundance of every unique TCRbeta CDR3 rearrangement. For each sample, productive Simpson clonality was calculated as the square root of Simpson's diversity index across productive rearrangements. TCRdb retrieved this table from immuneACCESS and kept in-frame rearrangements only. Not all clones are present; in checked studies, unresolved V genes account for under half, and no reason is known for the remainder. V, J and clone size are taken as reported in that table, and D and trimming were inferred from the DNA itself. The table for this sample lists about 310,000 clones; 90% of them were counted only once. The ten largest account for 0.8% to 1.3% of the sample.

V sheds 1 base and J sheds 4 bases, leaving 10 bases between their ends. Inclusive of the bounding cysteine and phenylalanine, the CDR3 is 14 residues long. Just the 42-base CDR3 DNA is kept, in frame starting at base 1. The germline V gene (reference sequence) provides CDR1 LGHDT and CDR2 YNNKEL. At one collaborating source in Seattle, patients were enrolled during active infection and were followed longitudinally through the course of disease. Whole blood was collected in K2EDTA tubes by collaborating institutions according to the institutions' own protocols. For TCRbeta analysis, collaborators shipped samples as frozen whole blood, isolated PBMCs, or DNA extracted from either of those sample types.

This receptor was obtained from a middle-aged woman with COVID-19, enrolled during active disease. The V gene is TRBV3-1 (or the pseudogene TRBV3-2) and the J gene is TRBJ2-5; TRBD2 is a possible D gene, resting on 5 matching bases. The sample taken for sequencing was peripheral blood. Read as DNA, the sequence is TGTGCCAGCAGCCAAGGCGAGGGTGGAGAGACCCAGTACTTC. Translated, this is CASSQGEGGETQYF.